These 9 T cell receptor beta chains originate from one sample sequenced in a study of neurological immune-mediated disorders. A single record per CDR3 protein comes from TCRdb applying MiXCR to the 5' RACE reads. The sample has under 70,000 distinct CDR3 sequences; 3% to 4.5% are singletons. Sequenced input: PBMCs. Source of these receptors: a woman aged 25 to 39 with multiple sclerosis.

This clonotype was counted ten times or more. This sequence joins TRBV6-5 and TRBJ2-7, with 12 bases lining up with TRBD1. With 5 bases clipped from V and 6 bases from J, the junction kept 5 bases outside the gene matches. CDR3 length: 14 amino acids. Germline V gene data show CDR1 as MNHEY and CDR2 as SVGAGI. CDR3 coding DNA: TGTGCCAGCAGTGGGGGACAGGGGGCCGGCGAGCAGTACTTC. Protein sequence: CASSGGQGAGEQYF.

This clonotype occurred many times. CDR3 region: CASSFRGGGYTF. The CDR3 region has the DNA TGTGCCAGCAGTTTCAGGGGTGGCGGCTACACCTTC. V usage is TRBV28 and J usage is TRBJ1-2, with D possibly TRBD1 on 6 matching bases. The V and J ends lost 3 bases and 8 bases respectively, with 10 bases between them. CDR3 length: 12 amino acids. The germline CDR1 and CDR2 sequences are MDHEN and SYDVKM.

This clonotype was seen at least ten times. The chain links TRBV20-1 to TRBJ2-3; 11 bases align to TRBD2. With V trimmed by 5 bases and J by 5 bases, 6 bases remained unmatched. The CDR3 spans 14 residues. The germline gives CDR1 DFQATT, CDR2 SNEGSKA (reference sequence). The CDR3 DNA is TGCAGTGCTGAGACTAGCGGGAAAGGAGATACGCAGTATTTT. Its protein is CSAETSGKGDTQYF.

This clonotype showed up many times. This chain uses TRBV7-2 with TRBJ2-6; D remains unclear. With 3 bases removed from V and 3 bases from J, the gap between germline ends came to 3 bases. CDR3 size: 13 residues. Germline CDR1 reads SGHTA; CDR2 reads FQGNSA. DNA of the CDR3: TGTGCCAGCAGCTTCGGTGGGGCCAACGTCCTGACTTTC. Amino acid sequence: CASSFGGANVLTF.

The sample holds many counts of this clonotype. V and J are TRBV5-6 and TRBJ2-1, with D perhaps TRBD2 (6 bases). The V end was cut by 0 bases, the J end by 9 bases, with 16 bases between. CDR1 and CDR2 from the germline V gene are SGHDT and YYEEEE. The CDR3 is 15 amino acids. Here the CDR3 reads CASSLVSSAVSEQFF. DNA of the CDR3: TGTGCCAGCAGCTTGGTGTCTAGCGCCGTGAGTGAGCAGTTCTTC.

This clonotype has at least ten counts. The CDR3 DNA reads TGTGCCAGCAGCAGAGGGGACGGACTACAAGAGACCCAGTACTTC. It codes for CASSRGDGLQETQYF. This sequence joins TRBV5-5 and TRBJ2-5; tentatively, D is TRBD2 (6 bases). The germline CDR1 and CDR2 sequences are SGHKS and YYEKEE (reference sequence). Trimming took 4 bases from V and 2 from J, leaving 15 bases between them. The CDR3 is 15 residues long.

This clonotype was seen repeatedly, ten times or more. The chain employs TRBV4-2 and TRBJ2-1, with D possibly being TRBD2 (6 bases). The ends were cut back, 5 bases at V and 7 bases at J, with 21 bases in the middle. Germline V gene sequence: CDR1 LGHNA, CDR2 YNFKEQ. The CDR3 sequence is 16 residues long. CDR3 nucleotide sequence: TGTGCCAGCAGCAGCACCGTCCGAATCGGGGGTAATGAGCAGTTCTTC. Amino acid sequence: CASSSTVRIGGNEQFF.

This clonotype was observed a handful of times. A much more abundant neighbour one base away suggests this may be a read error. The rearrangement joins TRBV5-1 to TRBJ1-1; D may be TRBD1 (5 bases). CDR1 and CDR2 (germline): SGHRS, YFSETQ. Trimming removed 0 bases from V and 3 bases from J, with 15 bases in between. This CDR3 has 16 amino acids. The DNA for the CDR3 is TGCGCCAGCAGCTTGGGTGGGGCCACGTCACACACTGAAGCTTTCTTT. It codes for CASSLGGATSHTEAFF.

In its sample, this clonotype was seen many times. J is TRBJ1-5 and V is TRBV5-6; D call uncertain. The V end was cut by 4 bases, the J end by 8 bases, with 13 bases between. There are 13 residues in the CDR3. Germline lookup yields CDR1 SGHDT and CDR2 YYEEEE. CDR3 in amino acids: CASSRGSTEPQHF. The CDR3, as DNA: TGTGCCAGCAGCCGGGGTTCTACGGAGCCCCAGCATTTT.